The 28 T cell receptor beta chains below come from one sample, sequenced in a study of cytotoxic CD8 clonotypes in ibrutinib-treated CLL. Assay used: immunoSEQ multiplex PCR; TCRdb lists only in-frame clones, some missing. The table includes about 200,000 clones, about four fifths detected once. The sample was PBMCs, taken after 12 months of ibrutinib treatment. The receptors come from a human donor with chronic lymphocytic leukemia.

As regards this clone: Other DNA sequences in this specimen translate into the identical CDR3. The chain carries TRBV2 and TRBJ1-2; D unresolved. CDR3 length: 11 amino acids. V was trimmed by 6 bases and J by 4 bases, leaving 6 bases between them. Germline lookup yields CDR1 SNHLY and CDR2 FYNNEI. The CDR3 here is CASSEGYGYTF. CDR3 nucleotides: TGTGCCAGCAGCGAGGGCTATGGCTACACCTTC.

The rearrangement links TRBV18 to TRBJ1-2; D is ambiguous. V lost 3 bases and J 3 bases, leaving 17 bases between the germline ends. CDR3 length: 16 residues. Looked up from germline, CDR1 is KGHSH and CDR2 is LQKENI. CDR3 coding DNA: TGTGCCAGCTCACCCGTGACAAGTACAAAGGACTATGGCTACACCTTC. Its protein is CASSPVTSTKDYGYTF.

The chain is built from TRBV9 and TRBJ2-5, with TRBD2 identical over 13 bases. This CDR3 has 17 amino acids. Trimming took 2 bases from V and 4 from J; bases not matched to a gene: 8. The V gene's germline CDR1 is SGDLS and CDR2 YYNGEE. The chain's CDR3 is CASSVSTSGGAPETQYF. The CDR3 coding sequence is TGTGCCAGCAGCGTGTCCACTAGCGGGGGGGCCCCAGAGACCCAGTACTTC.

The genes are TRBV5-4 and TRBJ1-2; TRBD1 agrees at 10 bases. Germline assignment: CDR1 SGHNT and CDR2 YYREEE (reference sequence). CDR3 length equals 14 residues. The V gene end was trimmed by 4 bases and the J gene end by 3 bases; junction bases not matched to a gene: 3. The CDR3 coding sequence is TGTGCCAGCAGCACGGACAGGGGGTACTATGGCTACACCTTC. This gives the protein CASSTDRGYYGYTF.

The chain has TRBV2 and TRBJ2-7; 10 bases align to TRBD1. The germline gives CDR1 SNHLY, CDR2 FYNNEI. The V gene end was trimmed by 10 bases and the J gene end by 5 bases; junction bases not matched to a gene: 8. The CDR3 is 13 residues long. The CDR3 DNA reads TGTGCCACCCTCCAAGGGACAGGGGACGAGCAGTACTTC. It specifies CATLQGTGDEQYF. Based on the CDR3 plus reference TRBV2 and TRBJ2-7, the full variable domain is EPEVTQTPSHQVTQMGQEVILRCVPISNHLYFYWYRQILGQKVEFLVSFYNNEISEKSEIFDDQFSVERPDGSNFTLKIRSTKLEDSAMYFCATLQGTGDEQYFGPGTRLTVT.

This chain joins TRBV18 and TRBJ2-2; no firm D call. V was trimmed by 8 bases and J by 2 bases, leaving 6 bases between them. Germline-derived CDR1 and CDR2 are KGHSH and LQKENI. This CDR3 is built from 12 residues. The CDR3 loop reads CASTANTGELFF. CDR3 in DNA: TGTGCCAGCACCGCAAACACCGGGGAGCTGTTTTTT.

The chain links TRBV2 to TRBJ2-1, with TRBD2 identical over 15 bases. The CDR3 runs 19 residues. J gave up 6 bases and V 5 bases, and 14 bases lay outside the gene matches. Germline-derived CDR1 and CDR2 are SNHLY and FYNNEI. CDR3 region: CASSPRTSGGAWLGNEQFF. DNA of the CDR3: TGTGCCAGCAGTCCCAGGACTAGCGGGGGGGCGTGGTTGGGCAATGAGCAGTTCTTC.

The rearrangement uses TRBV7-9 and TRBJ2-2; the D is unclear. Germline V CDR1 and CDR2: SEHNR, FQNEAQ (reference sequence). The CDR3 totals 12 residues. V lost 1 base and J 7 bases, leaving 4 bases between the germline ends. CDR3 in amino acids: CASSLGDGELFF. The CDR3 DNA follows: TGTGCCAGCAGCTTAGGGGACGGGGAGCTGTTTTTT.

V and J are TRBV19 and TRBJ1-1, with D unresolved. The CDR3 runs 14 residues. The V end lost 2 bases, the J end lost 1 base, and 8 bases lay between the germline ends. Germline V gene sequence: CDR1 LNHDA, CDR2 SQIVND (reference sequence). The CDR3 reads CASSINPGNTEAFF. The CDR3 nucleotides are TGTGCCAGTAGTATAAACCCGGGGAACACTGAAGCTTTCTTT.

The chain links TRBV28 to TRBJ2-7, with D possibly being TRBD1 (6 bases). The CDR3 is 20 residues long. Trimming stripped 3 bases from V and 1 base from J, with 28 bases between. Per the germline V gene, CDR1 is MDHEN and CDR2 is SYDVKM. In DNA, the CDR3 is TGTGCCAGCAGTTTGGGGCGACAGGCTAGCTCCACTAAGGTTTCCTACGAGCAGTACTTC. Its protein is CASSLGRQASSTKVSYEQYF.

The genes are TRBV10-1 and TRBJ2-7; tentatively, D is TRBD1 or TRBD2 (6 bases each). Germline CDR1 and CDR2: WNHNN and SYGVQD (reference sequence). This CDR3 spans 15 amino acids. Trimming stripped 2 bases from V and 4 bases from J, with 15 bases between. The CDR3 loop reads CASSEGGLGLYEQYF. The CDR3 nucleotides read TGCGCCAGCAGTGAGGGGGGGCTCGGTCTGTACGAGCAGTACTTC.

J is TRBJ2-5 and V is TRBV19; TRBD2 might be the D (5 bases). Trimming left V 8 bases short and J 1 base short, with 11 bases between. Per the germline V gene, CDR1 is LNHDA and CDR2 is SQIVND (reference sequence). The CDR3 sequence is 13 residues long. CDR3 sequence: CASGGVIQETQYF. CDR3 nucleotides: TGTGCCAGTGGAGGTGTTATCCAAGAGACCCAGTACTTC. The variable domain in full, completed from reference TRBV19 and TRBJ2-5, reads DGGITQSPKYLFRKEGQNVTLSCEQNLNHDAMYWYRQDPGQGLRLIYYSQIVNDFQKGDIAEGYSVSREKKESFPLTVTSAQKNPTAFYLCASGGVIQETQYFGPGTRLLVL.

With regard to this clone: Other nucleotide sequences in the sample specify the same CDR3. The CDR3 DNA follows: TGTGCCAGCAGCGCGGAACCCTCTTATGGAGAGACCCAGTACTTC. As protein: CASSAEPSYGETQYF. This chain joins TRBV2 and TRBJ2-5; no firm D call. With 6 bases removed from V and 4 bases from J, the gap between germline ends came to 18 bases. CDR3 size: 15 residues. Germline CDR1 reads SNHLY; CDR2 reads FYNNEI.

Here the CDR3 reads CASRERGIAFF. The CDR3 bases are TGTGCCAGTAGGGAAAGGGGCATTGCCTTCTTT. The rearrangement uses TRBV19 and TRBJ1-1; possible D gene TRBD1, 5 bases. The length of the CDR3 is 11 residues. V lost 6 bases and J lost 14, with 16 bases in between. Germline V gene sequence: CDR1 LNHDA, CDR2 SQIVND (reference sequence).

This clone was recorded a few times. The rearrangement links TRBV6-5 to TRBJ1-5; weak D call: TRBD1 (6 bases). Germline V gene data show CDR1 as MNHEY and CDR2 as SVGAGI. This CDR3 region has 13 residues. Between the trimmed V and J ends, which lost 9 bases and 6 bases, there was a span of 15 bases. CDR3 DNA sequence: TGTGCCAGTACCCGGGGGCTATCTCAGCCCCAGCATTTT. Protein product: CASTRGLSQPQHF.

In its sample, this clone was seen once. The V call is TRBV5-1, the J call TRBJ1-1; TRBD1 is a possible D gene (6 bases). Trimming left V 0 bases short and J 4 bases short, with 16 bases between. The germline V gene has CDR1 SGHRS and CDR2 YFSETQ. The CDR3 extends over 16 amino acids. The CDR3 DNA is TGCGCCAGCAGCTTGGAGATTGGGGGCATGGGCACTGAAGCTTTCTTT. Translating gives CASSLEIGGMGTEAFF.

This clone was seen just once. The genes are TRBV19 and TRBJ1-2, with D possibly matching TRBD1 (6 bases). CDR1 is LNHDA, CDR2 SQIVND, per germline (reference sequence). Trimming took off 7 bases at V and 2 bases at J, with 14 bases between the two ends. The CDR3 length is 14 residues. CDR3 in amino acids: CASTGASLNYGYTF. The CDR3 DNA reads as TGTGCCAGTACGGGGGCTAGCCTCAACTATGGCTACACCTTC.

This clone was seen once. The chain combines TRBV14 with TRBJ2-7; D remains unclear. V shed 1 base and J shed 2 bases, with 12 bases lying between them. The CDR3 runs 15 residues. From germline, CDR1 is SGHDN and CDR2 FVKESK. The CDR3 spells CASSQGGQAPYEQYF. The CDR3 DNA follows: TGTGCCAGCAGCCAAGGAGGCCAGGCCCCCTACGAGCAGTACTTC.

The CDR3 here is CASSLDRGAGELFF. CDR3 DNA: TGTGCCAGCAGCTTGGACAGGGGGGCCGGGGAGCTGTTTTTT. This rearrangement joins TRBV6-5 to TRBJ2-2, with TRBD1 identical over 10 bases. V dropped 6 bases and J dropped 6; count of bases not matched to a gene: 4. CDR3 length: 14 residues. CDR1 is MNHEY and CDR2 is SVGAGI in the germline V gene.

This clone was seen a handful of times. CDR3 nucleotide sequence: TGTGCCAGCAGTGGGGTGATTAGCAATCAGCCCCAGCATTTT. Translation: CASSGVISNQPQHF. The chain couples TRBV2 to TRBJ1-5; the D is unclear. The CDR3 spans 14 residues. With 4 bases removed from V and 0 bases from J, the gap between germline ends came to 7 bases. Germline CDR1 reads SNHLY; CDR2 reads FYNNEI.

V and J are TRBV30 and TRBJ1-1; D remains ambiguous. The V and J ends lost 3 bases and 11 bases respectively, with 19 bases between them. Germline lookup yields CDR1 GTSNPN and CDR2 SVGIG (reference sequence). This CDR3 is 13 amino acids long. CDR3 in amino acids: CAWRTGSFLGAFF. The CDR3 DNA reads TGTGCCTGGAGGACGGGCAGCTTCCTCGGGGCTTTCTTT.

This clone appeared many times. The chain combines TRBV5-1 with TRBJ2-2, with D unclear. Trimming removed 1 base at V and 6 bases at J, with 7 bases between. Germline loops: CDR1 SGHRS, CDR2 YFSETQ. The CDR3 contains 13 residues. The CDR3 region is CASSLTQAGELFF. The CDR3 DNA reads TGCGCCAGCAGCTTGACCCAGGCCGGGGAGCTGTTTTTT.

The rearrangement joins TRBV5-4 to TRBJ1-2; D might be TRBD1 (6 bases). From germline, CDR1 is SGHNT and CDR2 YYREEE (reference sequence). Between the trimmed V and J ends, which lost 3 bases and 4 bases, there was a span of 22 bases. The CDR3 has 17 residues. CDR3 protein: CASSSGRRGRGFYGYTF. CDR3 coding DNA: TGTGCCAGCAGCTCAGGGCGGAGGGGCAGGGGTTTCTATGGCTACACCTTC.

The chain uses TRBV6-5 and TRBJ1-2, with a possible D match to TRBD1 (6 bases). The CDR3 is 16 amino acids. Trimming took 0 bases from V and 4 from J, leaving 15 bases between them. Germline values: CDR1 MNHEY, CDR2 SVGAGI. CDR3 bases: TGTGCCAGCAGTTACTCGATTATAGGGGGAGGCTATGGCTACACCTTC. It is translated as CASSYSIIGGGYGYTF.

The chain uses TRBV6-1 and TRBJ1-4; tentatively, D is TRBD1 (6 bases). The CDR3 has 15 residues. The V and J ends lost 3 bases and 7 bases respectively, with 15 bases between them. Germline-derived CDR1 and CDR2 are MNHNS and SASEGT. The CDR3 sequence: CASSDGQLLGEKLFF. In DNA, the CDR3 is TGTGCCAGCAGTGATGGACAGCTCCTTGGTGAAAAACTGTTTTTT.

This clone was seen only a few times. This chain connects TRBV18 to TRBJ1-2, with 9 bases identical to TRBD1. The CDR3 has 16 residues. Germline CDR1 is KGHSH and CDR2 is LQKENI. V dropped 1 base and J dropped 2; count of bases not matched to a gene: 5. In DNA form, the CDR3 reads TGTGCCAGCTCACCACTGGACGGGACAGGGAACTATGGCTACACCTTC. Translated: CASSPLDGTGNYGYTF.

The V gene is TRBV5-1, the J gene TRBJ1-1; D ambiguous. This CDR3 has 15 residues. V was pared by 4 bases and J by 5 bases, with 18 bases between. Germline CDR1 and CDR2: SGHRS and YFSETQ. CDR3 in DNA: TGCGCCAGCAGCCCTTCCCCCCGGCCTGGGACTGAAGCTTTCTTT. Its protein is CASSPSPRPGTEAFF.

This clone was counted only a few times. V is TRBV4-2 and J is TRBJ2-7; TRBD2 matches 8 bases. The CDR3 runs to 14 residues. Trimming at V came to 5 bases and at J to 3 bases, leaving 6 bases not matched to a gene. CDR1 LGHNA and CDR2 YNFKEQ come from the germline V gene. The CDR3 loop reads CASSGTSGDYEQYF. CDR3 DNA sequence: TGTGCCAGCAGCGGTACTAGCGGAGACTACGAGCAGTACTTC.